These 5 T cell receptor beta chains were all obtained from the same sample, sequenced in a study of siplizumab effects on memory and regulatory T cells. Assay used: immunoSEQ multiplex PCR; TCRdb lists only in-frame clones, some missing. The repertoire holds 95,000 to 110,000 clones, with approximately 93% as singletons. The sequenced sample consisted of Tregs sorted from blood. The source is a human donor in good health.

The J gene is TRBJ2-2, the V gene TRBV12-5; perhaps TRBD2 as D (5 bases). Germline CDR1 and CDR2: LGHNT and FRNRAP. This CDR3 is built from 14 residues. The ends were cut back, 2 bases at V and 3 bases at J, with 7 bases in the middle. Here the CDR3 DNA reads TGTGCTAGTGGTTTGTCGGGGTACACCGGGGAGCTGTTTTTT. Translation gives CASGLSGYTGELFF.

This clone was seen only once. V and J are TRBV27 and TRBJ1-1; tentative D call: TRBD1 (5 bases). The CDR3 spans 14 residues. Trimming pared 5 bases from V and 5 bases from J, leaving 15 bases between. In germline, CDR1 is MNHEY, CDR2 SMNVEV (reference sequence). This CDR3 reads CASSRTRDSTEAFF. The CDR3 nucleotides read TGTGCCAGCAGTCGGACCAGGGATTCGACTGAAGCTTTCTTT.

V and J are TRBV5-1 and TRBJ2-1; D is perhaps TRBD1 (5 bases). V lost 1 base and J lost 9, with 11 bases in between. From germline, CDR1 is SGHRS and CDR2 YFSETQ. The CDR3 runs 13 residues. CDR3 in amino acids: CASSLSGNSEQFF. The CDR3 DNA is TGCGCCAGCAGCTTGTCAGGGAATAGTGAGCAGTTCTTC.

The J gene is TRBJ1-6, the V gene TRBV7-8, with no clear D. Deletions cut 5 bases from V and 8 bases from J, with 13 bases between. The germline V gene encodes CDR1 SGHVS and CDR2 FQNEAQ. The CDR3 spans 14 residues. The CDR3 loop reads CASSMTAGDSPLHF. For the CDR3, the DNA is TGTGCCAGCAGCATGACGGCCGGGGATTCACCCCTCCACTTT. The whole variable domain, remainder taken from reference TRBV7-8 and TRBJ1-6, is GAGVSQSPRYKVAKRGQDVALRCDPISGHVSLFWYQQALGQGPEFLTYFQNEAQLDKSGLPSDRFFAERPEGSVSTLKIQRTQQEDSAVYLCASSMTAGDSPLHFGNGTRLTVT.

A word on this clone: The junction shows a germline mismatch at one end, possibly a read error. The chain employs TRBV30 and TRBJ1-2, with D possibly TRBD1 on 5 matching bases. The germline V gene has CDR1 GTSNPN and CDR2 SVGIG (reference sequence). The CDR3 loop spans 12 amino acids. The CDR3 sequence is CAWRKGAGHWIF. Here the CDR3 DNA reads TGTGCCTGGAGGAAAGGGGCAGGCCACTGGATTTTC.